The rows below give T cell receptor beta chains drawn from one sample of a study of tumor-infiltrating lymphocytes in primary liver carcinoma. TCRdb independently ran MiXCR on the multiplex PCR reads; one entry per CDR3 protein. Altogether over 95,000 distinct CDR3 sequences are present, more than 60% being singletons, with the ten largest covering 9.5% to 10%. Specimen: liver tumor tissue from sampling region 5. These receptors were taken from a woman between 55 and 75 years old with primary liver carcinoma and hepatitis B virus infection. The CDR3 runs from the conserved cysteine through the conserved F or W. The D gene is left open where the match is weak. A row's size may be missing; if present it is once, few, many or a size class.

V gene,J gene,CDR3 length,D gene,clone size,CDR3 DNA,CDR3 protein
TRBV5-4,TRBJ2-3,15,.,.,TGTACCAGTAGCTGGAGGAGCGGCAACACAGATACGCAGTATTTT,CTSSWRSGNTDTQYF
TRBV6-1,TRBJ2-2,14,TRBD1,.,TGTGCCAATAATACAGGGGGTAGCACCGGGGAGGTGTTTTTT,CANNTGGSTGEVFF
TRBV6-5,TRBJ2-1,16,TRBD2,many,TGTGCCAGCAGGGAGACTAGCGGGAGCCGTGGGAATGAGCAGTTCTTC,CASRETSGSRGNEQFF
TRBV7-8,TRBJ1-1,14,.,.,TGTGCCAGCAGTATGGCCACGATAAACACTAAAGCTTTCTTT,CASSMATINTKAFF
TRBV11-2,TRBJ2-3,15,TRBD2,medium-sized,TGTGCCAGCAGGGGGGTAGCGGGAGCCACAGATACGCAGTATTTT,CASRGVAGATDTQYF
TRBV4-2,TRBJ2-1,17,.,.,TGTGCCAGCAGCCCAGGAGGGAGTATCGGAGACTACAATGAGCAGTTCTTC,CASSPGGSIGDYNEQFF
TRBV11-2,TRBJ2-1,15,.,.,TGTGCCGGCAGCCTTCTAGCGTATAGGATAGGGGAGCAGTTCTTC,CAGSLLAYRIGEQFF
TRBV12-3/TRBV12-4,TRBJ2-7,15,.,.,TGTGCCAGCAGCCGCGACGGGGCCCGCTCCTATGAGCAGTACTTC,CASSRDGARSYEQYF
TRBV30,TRBJ1-1,13,TRBD1,.,TGTGCCTGGATAACAGGGGGAGTCACTGAAGCTTTCTTT,CAWITGGVTEAFF
TRBV12-3/TRBV12-4,TRBJ1-2,16,.,.,TGTGCCAGCAGTTTAACGGGAAAGCTGACTGCTAACGGCTACACATTC,CASSLTGKLTANGYTF
TRBV2,TRBJ2-1,15,TRBD1,.,TGTGCCAGCAGTGGGGGGGACAGGGTACTGGATGAGTATTTCTTC,CASSGGDRVLDEYFF
TRBV4-1,TRBJ2-1,17,.,.,TGCGCCAACAGCCGCCACCCCCGACAGGCCCCTGAGAATGAGCAGTTCTTC,CANSRHPRQAPENEQFF